These T cell receptor beta chains were read from a single sample in a study of blood T cell repertoires in COVID-19. This table comes from immunoSEQ multiplex PCR, and its TCRdb copy is limited to in-frame clones, with some not included. The sample holds 200,000 or so clones, 88% seen once. The material sequenced was peripheral blood. These receptors were collected from a woman aged 60-75 years with acute or convalescent COVID-19. CDR3s include the opening cysteine and the closing phenylalanine or tryptophan. Each record gives: CDR3 DNA, CDR3 protein, J gene, V gene, D gene, clone size. D genes are given only for firm matches. Clone size is shown for a subset of rows, as once, few, many or a class of expanded clone.

DNA: TGCGCCAGCAGCAGGACAGGTGGGACTGAAGCTTTCTTT
CDR3: CASSRTGGTEAFF
J: TRBJ1-1
V: TRBV10-2
D: TRBD1
size: -

DNA: TGTGCCAGCAGTGTGATAGTTCGCTACGAGCAGTACTTC
CDR3: CASSVIVRYEQYF
J: TRBJ2-7
V: TRBV2
D: -
size: -

DNA: TGTGCCAGCAGCCACGGACAGACTAAAGGCTACGAGCAGTACTTC
CDR3: CASSHGQTKGYEQYF
J: TRBJ2-7
V: TRBV27
D: -
size: many

DNA: TGTGCCAGCAGTTATTCTACAGGGTCGAGGTACGAGCAGTACTTC
CDR3: CASSYSTGSRYEQYF
J: TRBJ2-7
V: TRBV7-8
D: -
size: -

DNA: TGCGCCAGCAGCCAAACCCTGGACAGGGGGCAGGGTCAGCCCCAGCATTTT
CDR3: CASSQTLDRGQGQPQHF
J: TRBJ1-5
V: TRBV4-1
D: TRBD1
size: -

DNA: TGTGCCAGCAGCCAAGTAAGAGGGGGGAGGGAGGCAGAGACCCAGTACTTC
CDR3: CASSQVRGGREAETQYF
J: TRBJ2-5
V: TRBV4-2
D: -
size: -

DNA: TGTGCCAGCAGCCAAGAAGTAAGCGGGGGGGCAGAGTTTGGGGCCAACGTCCTGACTTTC
CDR3: CASSQEVSGGAEFGANVLTF
J: TRBJ2-6
V: TRBV4-2
D: TRBD2
size: -

DNA: TGCGCCAGCAGCTTGGGGGCACCTGGCTACACCTTC
CDR3: CASSLGAPGYTF
J: TRBJ1-2
V: TRBV5-1
D: -
size: -

DNA: TGTGCCAGCAGTGAAAGGGGATCCCTAGGGGGGGTCCTTTACAATGAGCAGTTCTTC
CDR3: CASSERGSLGGVLYNEQFF
J: TRBJ2-1
V: TRBV6-1
D: -
size: -

DNA: TGCGCCAGCAGCTTGGTCGGACAGGGTTTAGGGGATACGCAGTATTTT
CDR3: CASSLVGQGLGDTQYF
J: TRBJ2-3
V: TRBV5-1
D: TRBD1
size: -

DNA: TGTGCCAGCAGCTCCGGGAGTTCAGATACGCAGTATTTT
CDR3: CASSSGSSDTQYF
J: TRBJ2-3
V: TRBV7-2
D: -
size: -

DNA: TGTGCCTGCCTCACGGCGGCCCAGTACTTC
CDR3: CACLTAAQYF
J: TRBJ2-5
V: TRBV30
D: -
size: -

DNA: TGTGCCAGCTCACCCCCCAAGCATGAAGCTTTCTTT
CDR3: CASSPPKHEAFF
J: TRBJ1-1
V: TRBV18
D: -
size: -

DNA: TGTGCCAGCAGCTTAGGGAGACAGGGCGGGCAGTACTTC
CDR3: CASSLGRQGGQYF
J: TRBJ2-7
V: TRBV7-8
D: TRBD1
size: -

DNA: TGTGCCAGCAGCTTCTCAGGGGCGAACACTGAAGCTTTCTTT
CDR3: CASSFSGANTEAFF
J: TRBJ1-1
V: TRBV7-3
D: -
size: -

DNA: TGCGCCAGCAGGGAGGTTATTAACACCGGGGAGCTGTTTTTT
CDR3: CASREVINTGELFF
J: TRBJ2-2
V: TRBV10-1
D: -
size: -

DNA: TGTGCCAGCAGCTCCGGTGGTGAGCGGGAGCTGCTACGGACCCAGTACTTC
CDR3: CASSSGGERELLRTQYF
J: TRBJ2-5
V: TRBV5-4
D: TRBD2
size: -

DNA: TGTGCCAGCAGCTGGGGGGAAGGTGTGAACACTGAAGCTTTCTTT
CDR3: CASSWGEGVNTEAFF
J: TRBJ1-1
V: TRBV7-9
D: -
size: -

DNA: TGTGCCAGCAGTTCCCAGGGGGGACGCACGACAGATACGCAGTATTTT
CDR3: CASSSQGGRTTDTQYF
J: TRBJ2-3
V: TRBV5-5
D: -
size: once

DNA: TGCGCCAGCAGCCAGGGTCTAGCGGTTTTTTACGAGCAGTACTTC
CDR3: CASSQGLAVFYEQYF
J: TRBJ2-7
V: TRBV4-1
D: TRBD2
size: -

DNA: TGTGCCTGGAGTGTACGCGGCCCTGAGACCCAGTACTTC
CDR3: CAWSVRGPETQYF
J: TRBJ2-5
V: TRBV30
D: -
size: -

DNA: TGTGCCTGGAGTGTTGGGACTTCCCCCTCCTACGAGCAGTACTTC
CDR3: CAWSVGTSPSYEQYF
J: TRBJ2-7
V: TRBV30
D: -
size: -

DNA: TGTGCCAGCTCTTCGAGCTCCTATAATTCACCCCTCCACTTT
CDR3: CASSSSSYNSPLHF
J: TRBJ1-6
V: TRBV18
D: -
size: -

DNA: TGTGCCAGCAGTTTATCGTCCAGGGTCGTCTATGGCTACACCTTC
CDR3: CASSLSSRVVYGYTF
J: TRBJ1-2
V: TRBV27
D: -
size: -

DNA: TGCAGCGTTGAACTAGCGGGGTCGTACCAAGAGACCCAGTACTTC
CDR3: CSVELAGSYQETQYF
J: TRBJ2-5
V: TRBV29-1
D: TRBD2
size: -

DNA: TGTGCCAGCAGCCTTGTAGGGCGGGACACTGAAGCTTTCTTT
CDR3: CASSLVGRDTEAFF
J: TRBJ1-1
V: TRBV6-6
D: -
size: -

DNA: TGTGCCAGCAGCTTCCTCGGGGGGACTTACAATGAGCAGTTCTTC
CDR3: CASSFLGGTYNEQFF
J: TRBJ2-1
V: TRBV7-3
D: TRBD2
size: once

DNA: TGTGCCAGCAGCTTAGGCAATACTAGGAATGAGCAGTTCTTC
CDR3: CASSLGNTRNEQFF
J: TRBJ2-1
V: TRBV7-9
D: -
size: -

DNA: TGTGCCAGCAGCTTTCCAGGGCTGGGGAAAGCTTTCTTT
CDR3: CASSFPGLGKAFF
J: TRBJ1-1
V: TRBV5-8
D: -
size: -

DNA: TGTGCCAGCAGGGGGGGGGATGAAAAACTGTTTTTT
CDR3: CASRGGDEKLFF
J: TRBJ1-4
V: TRBV12-3/TRBV12-4
D: -
size: -

DNA: TGTGCCAGCAGTTACTCGAGAGGATACTCCTACGAGCAGTACTTC
CDR3: CASSYSRGYSYEQYF
J: TRBJ2-7
V: TRBV6-6
D: -
size: -

DNA: TGTGCCAGCAGCCAAGACCCCAAACAGCCCCAGCATTTT
CDR3: CASSQDPKQPQHF
J: TRBJ1-5
V: TRBV3-1/TRBV3-2
D: -
size: once

DNA: TGTGCCAGTAGTATAGGGGGCCATCAGGGGTTTCAGCCCCAGCATTTT
CDR3: CASSIGGHQGFQPQHF
J: TRBJ1-5
V: TRBV19
D: -
size: -

DNA: TGTGCCAGCAGCTTGGCGGGGCTCTCCTACGAGCAGTACTTC
CDR3: CASSLAGLSYEQYF
J: TRBJ2-7
V: TRBV7-3
D: -
size: -

DNA: TGCGCCAGCAGCTTGGGACAGGGGGCGCGCGGCGGGGAGCTGTTTTTT
CDR3: CASSLGQGARGGELFF
J: TRBJ2-2
V: TRBV5-1
D: TRBD1
size: -

DNA: TGCAGTGCTAGTATCGCGGGCTGGGGGGAGAACGAGCAGTACTTC
CDR3: CSASIAGWGENEQYF
J: TRBJ2-7
V: TRBV20-1
D: -
size: -

DNA: TGTGCCAGCAGCTTAAAACTAGCGGGACAAGGGGGTTACGAGCAGTACTTC
CDR3: CASSLKLAGQGGYEQYF
J: TRBJ2-7
V: TRBV7-9
D: TRBD2
size: -

DNA: TGTGCCAGCAGGCCGGGACAGGTCAATCAGCCCCAGCATTTT
CDR3: CASRPGQVNQPQHF
J: TRBJ1-5
V: TRBV6-4
D: TRBD1
size: -

DNA: TGTGCCAGCAGGGGTAGCGGGAGAGGAACAGATACGCAGTATTTT
CDR3: CASRGSGRGTDTQYF
J: TRBJ2-3
V: TRBV27
D: TRBD2
size: -